The table lists the clone carrying this T cell receptor (gamma chain) with many counts. The antigen remains undetermined. Other DNA sequences in the same sample also yield this CDR3. Each sorted gammadelta sample had TRG and TRD chains sequenced. TCRdb reran clone calling via CATT on the multiplex PCR reads. The sample lists over 25,000 gamma-chain clones, around 2.9% occurring once. Bulk repertoires came from Vgamma9/Vdelta2+ or Vdelta2-negative gammadelta T cells flow-sorted from PBMC. This record comes from a study of γδ T cells in repeated Plasmodium falciparum infection. As for the study in general: The natural-infection arm compared Malian children under seasonal malaria with matched Australian children. Donors had four controlled P. falciparum NF54 infections over approximately 600 days.

Germline loops: CDR1 VTNTFY, CDR2 YDVSTARD (reference sequence). Trimming at V came to 1 base and at J to 3 bases, leaving 12 bases not matched to a gene. There are 16 residues in the CDR3. Study-wide findings and caveats: Over time and infection, Vgamma9/Vdelta2+ repertoires remained highly stable and polyclonal.

Sequenced: gamma-delta T cells from blood. The receptor was derived from a pool of human donors (malaria-infected and uninfected, not separated). This sequence joins TRGV3 and TRGJ1 or TRGJ2. The J gene, missing from TCRdb, was assigned here through DNA to germline matching. The CDR3 sequence: CATWDSPPLGYYKKLF. The CDR3 DNA sequence: TGTGCCACCTGGGACAGCCCTCCTTTGGGTTATTATAAGAAACTCTTT.